This entry lists 32 T cell receptor beta chains sequenced from one sample in a study of shared clonotypes between healthy human individuals. Measured with immunoSEQ multiplex PCR; TCRdb has only the in-frame clones, and not every one. The sample includes 2 million to 2.5 million clones, more than 80% of them seen just once. Input material: naive CD4+ T cells from PBMCs. Documented subset: CD45RA+ positively selected. Receptors were obtained from a man younger than 30 in good health. Some clones in this sample may be carry-over from other donors' samples.

The chain uses TRBV19 and TRBJ2-7; D gene uncertain. Germline assignment: CDR1 LNHDA and CDR2 SQIVND (reference sequence). The length of the CDR3 is 14 residues. Between the trimmed V and J ends, which lost 7 bases and 0 bases, there was a span of 13 bases. The CDR3 protein is CASMDGPSSYEQYF. The DNA for the CDR3 is TGTGCCAGTATGGACGGGCCGAGCTCCTACGAGCAGTACTTC.

This clone was observed a single time. This chain uses TRBV10-3 with TRBJ2-7; 9 bases are shared with TRBD1. CDR3 length: 12 amino acids. J was trimmed by 5 bases and V by 8 bases; bases with no gene match: 4. Per germline, CDR1 ENHRY and CDR2 SYGVKD. DNA of the CDR3: TGTGCCATCGACAGGGGGACGGACGAGCAGTACTTC. This codes for CAIDRGTDEQYF.

The V and J genes are TRBV28 and TRBJ2-1; 10 bases match TRBD2. Per the germline V gene, CDR1 is MDHEN and CDR2 is SYDVKM. The CDR3 covers 15 residues. V was clipped by 6 bases and J by 10 bases; unmatched bases: 12. The CDR3 bases are TGTGCCAGCAGCCCCCAGGGACTAGCGTTGCGGGAGCAGTTCTTC. It codes for CASSPQGLALREQFF.

With respect to this clone: An end of the junction differs from the germline gene, which may be a read error. The chain joins TRBV5-8 to TRBJ1-4; D call uncertain. The germline V gene has CDR1 SGHTS and CDR2 YDEGEE. The CDR3 consists of 16 residues. The CDR3 is CASSLGADQLMKKLFF. CDR3 DNA sequence: TGTGCCAGCAGCTTGGGGGCAGACCAACTAATGAAAAAGCTGTTTTTT.

This clone was observed a handful of times. V gene TRBV29-1 combines with J gene TRBJ1-1; D is unresolved. Germline values: CDR1 SQVTM, CDR2 ANQGSEA. The CDR3 sequence is 12 residues long. Trimming removed 2 bases at V and 4 bases at J, with 8 bases between. The CDR3 spells CSVERPSTEAFF. Written as DNA, the CDR3 is TGCAGCGTTGAACGGCCCAGCACTGAAGCTTTCTTT.

The chain has TRBV28 and TRBJ2-4; possible D gene TRBD2, 5 bases. The CDR3 contains 16 residues. CDR1 and CDR2 from the germline V gene are MDHEN and SYDVKM. Trimming pared 2 bases from V and 3 bases from J, leaving 14 bases between. The DNA for the CDR3 is TGTGCCAGCAGTTTAGGCGGGCTCGCCCACAAAAACATTCAGTACTTC. Amino acid sequence: CASSLGGLAHKNIQYF.

The gene calls are TRBV28 and TRBJ1-3, with unresolved D. The germline V and J ends were trimmed by 2 bases and 0 bases, with 14 bases remaining between them. The CDR3 contains 17 residues. The germline V gene encodes CDR1 MDHEN and CDR2 SYDVKM. CDR3 coding DNA: TGTGCCAGCAGTTTACGAGTCAGGCCGAACTCTGGAAACACCATATATTTT. This codes for CASSLRVRPNSGNTIYF.

CDR3 in DNA: TGTGCCAGCAGTTTATCTTCAGGGGTCGGTGAAAAACTGTTTTTT. Translation: CASSLSSGVGEKLFF. J is TRBJ1-4 and V is TRBV28; possibly TRBD1 for D (6 bases). With 1 base removed from V and 7 bases from J, the gap between germline ends came to 13 bases. The germline V gene has CDR1 MDHEN and CDR2 SYDVKM. The CDR3 totals 15 residues.

The V call is TRBV28, the J call TRBJ2-2, with D possibly being TRBD1 (6 bases). The CDR3 has 13 amino acids. Trimming shortened V by 9 bases and J by 4 bases, and 12 bases separated the two germline ends. Germline V CDR1 and CDR2: MDHEN, SYDVKM. CDR3 nucleotide sequence: TGTGCCAGTCGGACAGATCGCACCGGGGAGCTGTTTTTT. It yields the protein CASRTDRTGELFF. The full variable domain, its missing parts supplied by reference TRBV28 and TRBJ2-2, is DVKVTQSSRYLVKRTGEKVFLECVQDMDHENMFWYRQDPGLGLRLIYFSYDVKMKEKGDIPEGYSVSREKKERFSLILESASTNQTSMYLCASRTDRTGELFFGEGSRLTVL.

The rearrangement joins TRBV2 to TRBJ2-1, with D possibly being TRBD1 (5 bases). Between the trimmed V and J ends, which lost 6 bases and 8 bases, there was a span of 23 bases. Germline V gene data show CDR1 as SNHLY and CDR2 as FYNNEI. The CDR3 is made up of 16 amino acids. CDR3 amino acids: CASSYLGRAVVHEQFF. In DNA form, the CDR3 reads TGTGCCAGCAGCTACCTCGGCAGGGCGGTGGTCCATGAGCAGTTCTTC.

The chain recombines TRBV7-4 with TRBJ2-3, with D tentatively TRBD1 or TRBD2 (5 bases each). Germline V gene lookup returns CDR1 SGHVT and CDR2 SQSDAQ. The length of the CDR3 is 18 residues. Trimming removed 11 bases at V and 0 bases at J, with 27 bases between. The CDR3 is CAHISGTINYTSTDTQYF. The CDR3 region has the DNA TGTGCCCATATCTCGGGGACGATAAACTATACTAGCACAGATACGCAGTATTTT.

V usage is TRBV9 and J usage is TRBJ2-1; 15 bases map to TRBD2. The ends lost 4 bases at V and 8 bases at J; junction bases unmatched: 7. The length of the CDR3 is 16 residues. CDR1 and CDR2 (germline): SGDLS, YYNGEE. The CDR3 sequence: CASSTQGLAGGYEQFF. CDR3 nucleotides: TGTGCCAGCAGCACACAAGGACTAGCGGGAGGGTATGAGCAGTTCTTC.

The chain links TRBV4-1 to TRBJ2-3, with 8 bases aligning to TRBD1. CDR1 and CDR2 from the germline V gene are MGHRA and YSYEKL. This CDR3 has 17 residues. Losses at the gene ends were 4 bases for V and 0 bases for J; bases not matched to a gene: 9. The CDR3 coding sequence is TGCGCCAGCAGCCCGTACAGGACAGGGCCGAGCACAGATACGCAGTATTTT. It encodes CASSPYRTGPSTDTQYF.

Details on this clone: The sample carries other DNA sequences with the same CDR3. This rearrangement joins TRBV5-1 to TRBJ2-3; 9 bases are a match to TRBD1. Unmatched junction bases numbered 6, after V lost 2 bases and J lost 5 bases. The CDR3 loop spans 15 amino acids. Germline values: CDR1 SGHRS, CDR2 YFSETQ. CDR3 residues: CASSLGQGSGDTQYF. DNA for the CDR3: TGCGCCAGCAGCTTAGGACAGGGGAGTGGAGATACGCAGTATTTT.

The chain is built from TRBV30 and TRBJ2-5, with 8 positions matching TRBD2. CDR1 is GTSNPN and CDR2 is SVGIG in the germline V gene (reference sequence). J gave up 5 bases and V 0 bases, and 14 bases lay outside the gene matches. There are 17 residues in the CDR3. The CDR3 loop reads CAWSVSGTSTGMETQYF. In nucleotides, the CDR3 is TGTGCCTGGAGTGTCTCCGGGACTAGTACCGGGATGGAGACCCAGTACTTC.

The chain couples TRBV28 to TRBJ1-2, with 7 nucleotides matching TRBD1. V lost 6 bases and J lost 3; bases outside the gene matches: 10. The CDR3 covers 15 residues. The germline V gene has CDR1 MDHEN and CDR2 SYDVKM. The CDR3 DNA reads TGTGCCAGCAGCACGGTGACAGGGAGGGACTATGGCTACACCTTC. Residues: CASSTVTGRDYGYTF.

V gene TRBV6-5 combines with J gene TRBJ2-6, with no clear D. The CDR3 totals 14 residues. V lost 6 bases and J lost 4, with 10 bases in between. Germline V lookup: CDR1 MNHEY, CDR2 SVGAGI. The DNA for the CDR3 is TGTGCCAGCAGATTGGGGTCCGGGGCCAACGTCCTGACTTTC. As protein: CASRLGSGANVLTF.

This chain joins TRBV5-1 and TRBJ2-3; D is possibly TRBD1 (6 bases). The CDR3 sequence is 14 residues long. Germline loops: CDR1 SGHRS, CDR2 YFSETQ. The V and J ends lost 4 bases and 2 bases respectively, with 11 bases between them. The CDR3 DNA reads TGCGCCAGCAGCAGAGACAGGTACACAGATACGCAGTATTTT. Protein sequence: CASSRDRYTDTQYF.

This clone was seen only once. V gene TRBV30 combines with J gene TRBJ2-3; D not resolved. This CDR3 region has 14 residues. V lost 1 base, J lost 6 bases, and 14 bases lay in between. Germline lookup yields CDR1 GTSNPN and CDR2 SVGIG (reference sequence). CDR3 loop: CAWSGGAPRDTQYF. The CDR3 nucleotides are TGTGCCTGGAGTGGAGGCGCCCCGAGGGATACGCAGTATTTT.

V and J are TRBV5-1 and TRBJ1-1; D call uncertain. The germline gives CDR1 SGHRS, CDR2 YFSETQ. Trimming shortened V by 4 bases and J by 5 bases, and 18 bases separated the two germline ends. The CDR3 runs to 15 residues. The CDR3 spells CASSGPAGANTEAFF. CDR3 DNA: TGCGCCAGCAGCGGCCCGGCCGGCGCGAATACTGAAGCTTTCTTT.

Note on this clone: Other nucleotide sequences from this sample produce the same CDR3. This chain joins TRBV18 and TRBJ2-7; 7 nucleotides match TRBD2. Germline trimming cut 3 bases from V and 0 bases from J; bases unmatched to any gene: 2. CDR1 is KGHSH, CDR2 LQKENI, per germline. The CDR3 is 14 residues long. CDR3 residues: CASSPKRGSYEQYF. The DNA for the CDR3 is TGTGCCAGCTCACCGAAGCGGGGCTCCTACGAGCAGTACTTC.

The chain is built from TRBV29-1 and TRBJ2-3, with TRBD1 matching over 9 bases. The length of the CDR3 is 15 residues. Germline V gene sequence: CDR1 SQVTM, CDR2 ANQGSEA. V was pared by 0 bases and J by 3 bases, with 4 bases of the junction left unmatched. The CDR3 DNA reads as TGCAGCGTTGAAGATACAGGGGGCGTTACAGATACGCAGTATTTT. This sequence encodes CSVEDTGGVTDTQYF.

This chain links TRBV30 with TRBJ2-7; D is uncertain. The CDR3 has 15 residues. Germline V lookup: CDR1 GTSNPN, CDR2 SVGIG (reference sequence). V was trimmed by 2 bases and J by 1 base, leaving 15 bases between them. The CDR3 DNA sequence: TGTGCCTGGAGTCCCGGGTGGACCCCTTCCTACGAGCAGTACTTC. Translating it yields CAWSPGWTPSYEQYF.

The rearrangement joins TRBV5-1 to TRBJ2-1; no clear D gene. The length of the CDR3 is 12 residues. Trimming stripped 2 bases from V and 6 bases from J, with 6 bases between. CDR1 is SGHRS, CDR2 YFSETQ, per germline. CDR3 protein: CASSFDSNEQFF. The CDR3, as DNA: TGCGCCAGCAGCTTTGATTCCAATGAGCAGTTCTTC.

V gene TRBV30 combines with J gene TRBJ2-2; D is tentatively TRBD1 or TRBD2 (5 bases each). Deletions cut 8 bases from V and 6 bases from J, with 22 bases between. This CDR3 comprises 15 residues. In germline, CDR1 is GTSNPN, CDR2 SVGIG (reference sequence). CDR3 protein: CAGALGGSWAGELFF. CDR3 in DNA: TGTGCCGGGGCGCTAGGCGGGTCCTGGGCCGGGGAGCTGTTTTTT.

V and J are TRBV7-9 and TRBJ2-7, with D perhaps matching TRBD1 (5 bases). Looked up from germline, CDR1 is SEHNR and CDR2 is FQNEAQ (reference sequence). The ends were cut back, 0 bases at V and 2 bases at J, with 20 bases in the middle. The CDR3 runs 18 residues. The CDR3 here is CASSLAFLGSGWPYEQYF. The CDR3 DNA reads as TGTGCCAGCAGCTTAGCATTTCTAGGGTCAGGGTGGCCCTACGAGCAGTACTTC.

The chain uses TRBV6-4 and TRBJ1-5; D is undetermined. Germline V gives CDR1 MRHNA, CDR2 SNTAGT. The CDR3 totals 13 residues. The V and J ends lost 0 bases and 9 bases respectively, with 9 bases between them. As DNA, the CDR3 is TGTGCCAGCAGTGACTCTGGGGTGGGGCCCCAGCATTTT. Protein product: CASSDSGVGPQHF.

This chain connects TRBV6-5 to TRBJ1-2, with TRBD1 matching over 8 bases. V was clipped by 4 bases and J by 6 bases; unmatched bases: 4. Germline CDR1 reads MNHEY; CDR2 reads SVGAGI. CDR3 length: 13 amino acids. CDR3 sequence: CASSFRGPDGYTF. In DNA form, the CDR3 reads TGTGCCAGCAGTTTCAGGGGGCCAGATGGCTACACCTTC.

V usage is TRBV15 and J usage is TRBJ2-1; 9 nucleotides align to TRBD1. The junction had 12 bases not matched to a gene; V was cut back by 1 base and J by 8 bases. The germline CDR1 and CDR2 sequences are LNHNV and YYDKDF (reference sequence). The CDR3 totals 17 residues. The DNA of the CDR3 is TGTGCCACCAGCAGAGCGAACAGGGGGCCAGCTATGGATGAGCAGTTCTTC. Translation: CATSRANRGPAMDEQFF.

To note about this clone: The same CDR3 arises from other DNA sequences in this sample as well. V and J are TRBV30 and TRBJ1-5, with D possibly TRBD1 on 5 matching bases. Germline V gene data show CDR1 as GTSNPN and CDR2 as SVGIG (reference sequence). The CDR3 sequence is 13 residues long. V was clipped by 5 bases and J by 1 base, with 9 bases between them. The CDR3 DNA follows: TGTGCCTGGGCGGGGGGGAGCAATCAGCCCCAGCATTTT. This translates into CAWAGGSNQPQHF.

The CDR3 DNA reads as TGTGCCAGCAGTGGAGGTAGTCTGGGGGGTAGGCGGCAAGAGACCCAGTACTTC. Encoded protein: CASSGGSLGGRRQETQYF. The rearrangement links TRBV6-1 to TRBJ2-5; maybe TRBD2 (6 bases). The CDR3 extends over 18 amino acids. V shed 4 bases and J shed 2 bases, with 23 bases lying between them. Germline loops: CDR1 MNHNS, CDR2 SASEGT.

This chain connects TRBV7-9 to TRBJ2-1; tentative D call: TRBD2 (7 bases). Deletions cut 5 bases from V and 3 bases from J, with 14 bases between. Per the germline V gene, CDR1 is SEHNR and CDR2 is FQNEAQ (reference sequence). This CDR3 comprises 15 residues. The CDR3 bases are TGTGCCAGCAGCCTAAGGGGGGGCAACTACAATGAGCAGTTCTTC. The encoded protein is CASSLRGGNYNEQFF.